These 29 T cell receptor beta chains were sequenced from one sample in a study of T-cell memory formation after mild COVID-19. From the 5' RACE reads, TCRdb called clonotypes with MiXCR, one entry per CDR3 protein. This sample has tens of thousands of distinct CDR3 sequences, with roughly 7.5% found just once. The material sequenced was PBMCs or a T cell subset sorted from them (not recorded which). The receptor set was obtained from a man younger than 30 who had mild COVID-19 (a few samples of this study predate the infection). Cell type and time point are not known.

This chain links TRBV12-3 or TRBV12-4 with TRBJ2-1; 9 bases align to TRBD2. The CDR3 consists of 15 residues. V gave up 7 bases and J gave up 2 bases; unmatched junction bases: 6. CDR3 DNA sequence: TGTGCCAGCACCCAGACTAGCGGACCCTACAATGAGCAGTTCTTC. Translation gives CASTQTSGPYNEQFF.

The table lists this clonotype with many counts. The rearrangement uses TRBV7-9 and TRBJ2-3; 7 bases are shared with TRBD1. The CDR3 is 15 amino acids. The V gene's germline CDR1 is SEHNR and CDR2 FQNEAQ (reference sequence). Germline trimming cut 5 bases from V and 1 base from J; bases unmatched to any gene: 6. In DNA, the CDR3 is TGTGCCAGCAGCGCTAACAGGGGCGGCACAGATACGCAGTATTTT. Amino acids: CASSANRGGTDTQYF.

This clonotype was found once. The V call is TRBV2, the J call TRBJ2-5, with D tentatively TRBD1 (6 bases). The CDR3 length is 16 residues. V dropped 8 bases and J dropped 1 base, with 20 bases sitting between them. Germline V gene sequence: CDR1 SNHLY, CDR2 FYNNEI. The CDR3 DNA sequence: TGTGCCAGCCGACACAGGGCCACCGCCCTCCAAGAGACCCAGTACTTC. Translated: CASRHRATALQETQYF.

This clonotype has at least ten counts. V usage is TRBV10-3 and J usage is TRBJ1-1; TRBD1 matches 8 bases. Germline V gene lookup returns CDR1 ENHRY and CDR2 SYGVKD. The CDR3 runs 15 residues. The J segment lost 4 bases and the V segment lost 6 bases, leaving 10 bases of the junction unmatched. CDR3: CAIRDSQGEGTEAFF. The CDR3, as DNA: TGTGCCATCAGAGACTCACAGGGGGAAGGCACTGAAGCTTTCTTT.

The rearrangement uses TRBV3-1 and TRBJ1-1; no reliable D call. Germline-derived CDR1 and CDR2 are LGHDT and YNNKEL (reference sequence). The CDR3 has 18 amino acids. Trimming removed 4 bases at V and 4 bases at J, with 25 bases between. The chain's CDR3 is CASSPTSRIGSRSTEAFF. The CDR3 region has the DNA TGTGCCAGCAGCCCTACATCCAGGATAGGAAGCCGGAGCACTGAAGCTTTCTTT.

This clonotype was seen ten or more times. V and J are TRBV6-2 or TRBV6-3 and TRBJ1-5, with TRBD1 as a possible D gene (6 bases). Germline CDR1 and CDR2: MNHEY and SVGEGT. V was cut by 5 bases and J by 9 bases, with 23 bases left in between. This CDR3 is 16 amino acids long. Written as DNA, the CDR3 is TGTGCCAGCAGTCCGTGGGACGGGACAAGGAGACGGCCCCAGCATTTT. Its translation: CASSPWDGTRRRPQHF.

In its sample, this clonotype was seen many times. The chain carries TRBV7-3 and TRBJ2-3, with 8 nucleotides matching TRBD1. J lost 4 bases, V lost 4 bases, and 7 bases had no gene match. The CDR3 is 15 amino acids. CDR1 SGHTA and CDR2 FQGTGA come from the germline V gene. The CDR3 reads CASSWQGASADTQYF. In DNA, the CDR3 is TGTGCCAGCAGCTGGCAGGGGGCTAGTGCAGATACGCAGTATTTT.

This clonotype was counted at least ten times. This sequence joins TRBV10-2 and TRBJ2-3; TRBD2 is a possible D gene (7 bases). CDR1 is WSHSY and CDR2 is SAAADI in the germline V gene. This CDR3 region has 14 residues. The V end was cut by 8 bases, the J end by 6 bases, with 18 bases between. CDR3 residues: CASGIRGASDTQYF. CDR3 in DNA: TGCGCCAGCGGCATTCGGGGGGCCAGCGATACGCAGTATTTT.

This clonotype appeared many times. This sequence joins TRBV12-3 or TRBV12-4 and TRBJ2-2, with 8 bases matching TRBD1. V dropped 5 bases and J dropped 1; count of bases not matched to a gene: 3. This CDR3 region has 15 residues. The CDR3 loop reads CASSSGQGNTGELFF. The CDR3, as DNA: TGTGCCAGCAGTAGCGGACAGGGGAACACCGGGGAGCTGTTTTTT.

This clonotype showed up many times. The rearrangement uses TRBV25-1 and TRBJ1-5; D remains unclear. The CDR3 extends over 15 amino acids. Germline V CDR1 and CDR2: MGHDK, SYGVNS. V lost 1 base and J lost 7, with 14 bases in between. This CDR3 reads CASSESPAVRQPQHF. The CDR3 coding sequence is TGTGCCAGCAGTGAATCTCCCGCGGTCCGCCAGCCCCAGCATTTT.

In this sample, this clonotype turned up many times. CDR3 amino acids: CASSPGTGASNQPQHF. The CDR3 bases are TGTGCCAGCAGCCCGGGGACAGGAGCATCTAATCAGCCCCAGCATTTT. The gene calls are TRBV9 and TRBJ1-5; 8 positions agree with TRBD1. V shed 4 bases, J shed 4 bases, and the junction held 10 bases outside the gene matches. Germline CDR1 reads SGDLS; CDR2 reads YYNGEE. The CDR3 loop spans 16 amino acids.

This clonotype was seen many times. The rearrangement links TRBV20-1 to TRBJ1-6; D is uncertain. Germline-derived CDR1 and CDR2 are DFQATT and SNEGSKA (reference sequence). CDR3 size: 13 residues. V lost 3 bases, J lost 7 bases, and 10 bases lay in between. The chain's CDR3 is CSARLQENSPLHF. The DNA of the CDR3 is TGCAGTGCTAGGTTGCAGGAGAATTCACCCCTCCACTTT.

This clonotype occurred many times. This chain connects TRBV5-4 to TRBJ2-1, with unresolved D. The V gene's germline CDR1 is SGHNT and CDR2 YYREEE (reference sequence). CDR3 length: 14 residues. The V end was cut by 0 bases, the J end by 4 bases, with 8 bases between. The CDR3 reads CASSLGTEYNEQFF. The CDR3 nucleotides are TGTGCCAGCAGCTTGGGGACGGAGTACAATGAGCAGTTCTTC.

Many counts were recorded for this clonotype. This sequence joins TRBV7-3 and TRBJ2-7; 8 bases are a match to TRBD1. Germline-derived CDR1 and CDR2 are SGHTA and FQGTGA. The J segment lost 3 bases and the V segment lost 4 bases, leaving 2 bases of the junction unmatched. This CDR3 has 13 amino acids. CDR3 loop: CASSSDRGYEQYF. The CDR3 DNA follows: TGTGCCAGCAGCTCAGACAGGGGCTACGAGCAGTACTTC.

J is TRBJ2-5 and V is TRBV6-5; maybe TRBD1 (6 bases). The V end lost 2 bases, the J end lost 7 bases, and 11 bases lay between the germline ends. The CDR3 length is 13 residues. Germline loops: CDR1 MNHEY, CDR2 SVGAGI. This CDR3 is CASSYQGRGTQYF. The CDR3 region has the DNA TGTGCCAGCAGTTACCAGGGCAGGGGGACCCAGTACTTC.

The CDR3 reads CASSLQTVNNSPLHF. The CDR3 DNA is TGTGCCAGCAGCCTACAGACAGTAAATAATTCACCCCTCCACTTT. The V call is TRBV7-9, the J call TRBJ1-6; D is perhaps TRBD1 (5 bases). Deletions cut 5 bases from V and 5 bases from J, with 13 bases between. CDR1 and CDR2 (germline): SEHNR, FQNEAQ (reference sequence). The CDR3 contains 15 residues.

This clonotype was detected ten times or more. V is TRBV5-1 and J is TRBJ2-1; possible D gene TRBD1, 6 bases. Germline lookup yields CDR1 SGHRS and CDR2 YFSETQ. Deletions cut 9 bases from V and 4 bases from J, with 14 bases between. The CDR3 runs to 13 residues. This CDR3 is CATTGTPYNEQFF. The CDR3 bases are TGCGCCACGACCGGGACACCATACAATGAGCAGTTCTTC. Full variable domain (remainder filled in from reference TRBV5-1 and TRBJ2-1): KAGVTQTPRYLIKTRGQQVTLSCSPISGHRSVSWYQQTPGQGLQFLFEYFSETQRNKGNFPGRFSGRQFSNSRSEMNVSTLELGDSALYLCATTGTPYNEQFFGPGTRLTVL.

The table lists this clonotype with many counts. V gene TRBV5-6 combines with J gene TRBJ2-3; no reliable D call. V was shortened by 4 bases and J by 2 bases, with 8 bases between the two germline ends. CDR1 is SGHDT and CDR2 is YYEEEE in the germline V gene. The length of the CDR3 is 13 residues. This CDR3 reads CASSKRHTDTQYF. The CDR3 DNA reads TGTGCCAGCAGCAAACGGCACACAGATACGCAGTATTTT. Full variable domain (rest looked up from reference TRBV5-6 and TRBJ2-3): DAGVTQSPTHLIKTRGQQVTLRCSPKSGHDTVSWYQQALGQGPQFIFQYYEEEERQRGNFPDRFSGHQFPNYSSELNVNALLLGDSALYLCASSKRHTDTQYFGPGTRLTVL.

This clonotype has only a few counts. The DNA for the CDR3 is TGCAGCGTAGGGCAGAACTATGGCTACACCTTC. Protein sequence: CSVGQNYGYTF. The V call is TRBV29-1, the J call TRBJ1-2; no definite D call. Trimming cost V 6 bases and J 2 bases, with 7 bases left between them. The CDR3 spans 11 residues. Germline assignment: CDR1 SQVTM and CDR2 ANQGSEA.

In its sample, this clonotype was seen many times. The chain joins TRBV7-2 to TRBJ2-7, with D hard to call. V gave up 4 bases and J gave up 2 bases, with 6 bases separating them. Per germline, CDR1 SGHTA and CDR2 FQGNSA. CDR3 length: 12 amino acids. CDR3 bases: TGTGCCAGCAGCTCCTTTCCCTACGAGCAGTACTTC. Protein: CASSSFPYEQYF.

The sample holds many counts of this clonotype. V usage is TRBV10-3 and J usage is TRBJ1-2, with unresolved D. The germline V gene has CDR1 ENHRY and CDR2 SYGVKD. Trimming left V 4 bases short and J 4 bases short, with 10 bases between. The CDR3 covers 13 residues. Here the CDR3 reads CAISVGGSYGYTF. In nucleotides, the CDR3 is TGTGCCATCAGTGTGGGTGGTAGCTATGGCTACACCTTC.

This clonotype was counted many times. V is TRBV24-1 and J is TRBJ2-5; maybe TRBD1 (5 bases). Germline CDR1 is KGHDR and CDR2 is SFDVKD. V dropped 7 bases and J dropped 1 base, with 12 bases sitting between them. The CDR3 runs 14 residues. CDR3 coding DNA: TGTGCCACCAGCGCTGCAGGGTCCCAAGAGACCCAGTACTTC. This sequence encodes CATSAAGSQETQYF.

This clonotype was detected ten times or more. The V gene is TRBV10-3, the J gene TRBJ2-5; 11 positions match TRBD2. CDR1 ENHRY and CDR2 SYGVKD come from the germline V gene. There are 16 residues in the CDR3. V lost 1 base to trimming and J lost 2 bases; unmatched junction nucleotides: 3. CDR3 region: CAISEWLAGGQETQYF. DNA for the CDR3: TGTGCCATCAGTGAGTGGCTAGCGGGGGGACAAGAGACCCAGTACTTC.

Ten or more counts support this clonotype. The rearrangement uses TRBV12-3 or TRBV12-4 and TRBJ1-5; D is unresolved. V lost 7 bases and J lost 5, with 9 bases in between. The CDR3 has 12 residues. The CDR3 nucleotides read TGTGCCAGCACTCGGGAAGATCAGCCCCAGCATTTT. This translates into CASTREDQPQHF.

This clonotype was observed many times. The genes are TRBV6-5 and TRBJ2-7; no firm D call. Trimming removed 5 bases at V and 2 bases at J, with 13 bases between. The germline V gene encodes CDR1 MNHEY and CDR2 SVGAGI. The CDR3 length is 14 residues. The CDR3 DNA sequence: TGTGCCAGCAGTCCTTCCGACGGAGCCTACGAGCAGTACGTC. Its translation: CASSPSDGAYEQYV.

Only a few counts were recorded for this clonotype. The chain uses TRBV9 and TRBJ2-7, with 7 bases that match TRBD2. The CDR3 extends over 14 amino acids. V lost 0 bases, J lost 0 bases, and 0 bases stayed unmatched. Germline CDR1 and CDR2: SGDLS and YYNGEE. CDR3 coding DNA: TGTGCCAGCAGCGTAGCTAGCGGCTCCTACGAGCAGTACTTC. Its protein product is CASSVASGSYEQYF.

The gene calls are TRBV6-1 and TRBJ1-4, with D hard to call. The CDR3 runs 15 residues. Germline CDR1 is MNHNS and CDR2 is SASEGT. V was shortened by 5 bases and J by 6 bases, with 16 bases between the two germline ends. The CDR3 reads CASSRMGGFDEKLFF. The CDR3 region has the DNA TGTGCCAGCAGTAGAATGGGAGGCTTTGATGAAAAACTGTTTTTT.

In the case of this clonotype: A much larger clone lies one base from this, so it may be a read error. CDR3 sequence (DNA): TGCAGCGTTGTGGCGGGGGGCTATGAGCAGTACTTC. Encoded protein: CSVVAGGYEQYF. V and J are TRBV29-1 and TRBJ2-1; TRBD2 matches at 8 bases. TRBJ2-7 matches the DNA end more closely, so the J call is doubtful. The CDR3 contains 12 residues. Germline assignment: CDR1 SQVTM and CDR2 ANQGSEA.

In its sample, this clonotype was seen many times. The chain combines TRBV27 with TRBJ2-5, with D hard to call. V was pared by 6 bases and J by 5 bases, with 10 bases between. Germline CDR1 reads MNHEY; CDR2 reads SMNVEV (reference sequence). The CDR3 sequence is 12 residues long. The CDR3 sequence is CASRGLEETQYF. The CDR3 DNA reads TGTGCCAGCAGAGGGCTGGAGGAGACCCAGTACTTC.